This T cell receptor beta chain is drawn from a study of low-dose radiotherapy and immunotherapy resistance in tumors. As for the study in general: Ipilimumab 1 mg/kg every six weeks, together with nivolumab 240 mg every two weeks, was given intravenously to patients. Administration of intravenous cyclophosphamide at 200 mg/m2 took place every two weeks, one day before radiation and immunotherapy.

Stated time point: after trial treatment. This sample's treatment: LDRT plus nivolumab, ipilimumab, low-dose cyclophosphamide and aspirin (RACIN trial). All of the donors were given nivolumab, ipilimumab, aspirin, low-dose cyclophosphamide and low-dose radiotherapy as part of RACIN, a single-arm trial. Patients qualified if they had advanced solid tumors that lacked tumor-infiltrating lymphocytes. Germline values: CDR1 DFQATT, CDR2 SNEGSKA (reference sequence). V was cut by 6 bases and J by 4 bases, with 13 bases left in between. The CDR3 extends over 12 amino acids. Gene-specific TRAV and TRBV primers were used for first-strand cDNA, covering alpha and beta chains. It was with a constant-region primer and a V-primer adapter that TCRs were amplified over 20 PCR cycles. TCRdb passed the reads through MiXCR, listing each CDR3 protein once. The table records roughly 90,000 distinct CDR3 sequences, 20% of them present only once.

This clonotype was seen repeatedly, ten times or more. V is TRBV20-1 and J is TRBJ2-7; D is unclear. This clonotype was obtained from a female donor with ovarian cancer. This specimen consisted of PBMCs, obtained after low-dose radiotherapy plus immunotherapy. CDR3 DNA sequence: TGCAGTGCGGAGACGTCCTCTTACGAGCAGTACTTC. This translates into CSAETSSYEQYF.